This record covers a single TCR beta chain. TCRdb reprocessed the 5' RACE reads via MiXCR and lists one record per CDR3 protein. The sample lists under 300,000 distinct CDR3 sequences; 6.5% to 7.5% were seen once. This sample was included in a study of T cells after yellow fever vaccination. Trimming cost V 7 bases and J 0 bases; bases outside gene matches: 13. The CDR3 has 18 residues. The receptor was derived from a man aged 25-40 years who received the YFV17D yellow fever vaccine. The V gene is TRBV12-3 or TRBV12-4, the J gene TRBJ2-2; 8 bases line up with TRBD2. Material: CD4+ T cells sorted from PBMCs, obtained on the day of the yellow fever booster vaccination. The CDR3, as DNA: TGTGCCAGCACCCCTCAACGGGGGACTAGGACGAACACCGGGGAGCTGTTTTTT. Protein sequence: CASTPQRGTRTNTGELFF.